A selection of T cell receptor beta chains follows, all from one sample in a study of cytomegalovirus exposure and HLA in healthy donors. The table came from immunoSEQ multiplex PCR; TCRdb's copy has only in-frame clones and leaves some out. This sample has approximately 51,000 clones, with roughly four fifths found just once. Sequenced sample: PBMCs. The receptors originated from a boy between 10 and 17 years old in good health and CMV-seropositive. Each CDR3 is given with its conserved first and last residue. The order of the fields is V gene, clone size, J gene, CDR3 protein. Expanded clones are given a class, and other clones once, few, many or no size at all.

>TRBV5-1|NA|TRBJ2-5
CASSSTRRETQYF
>TRBV4-1|NA|TRBJ2-3
CASSQGEVDTQYF
>TRBV19|NA|TRBJ2-4
CASIDGGKKNIQYF
>TRBV28|NA|TRBJ1-2
CASSQGYDGYTF
>TRBV4-1|NA|TRBJ2-1
CASSQEGHQFF
>TRBV7-9|few|TRBJ2-1
CASSSVYFSETNEQFF
>TRBV7-9|NA|TRBJ2-7
CSSSPPGTSLSEQYF
>TRBV10-3|NA|TRBJ2-1
CAIMEGLYNEQFF
>TRBV19|NA|TRBJ1-2
CASSPWGTGDGYTF
>TRBV5-4|NA|TRBJ2-5
CASSSSQRGREETQYF
>TRBV4-1|few|TRBJ2-1
CASSPRNPGGRQFF
>TRBV7-9|NA|TRBJ1-1
CASSLGRQGAYMNTEAFF
>TRBV27|NA|TRBJ2-1
CASSFGGVGNNEQFF
>TRBV9|NA|TRBJ2-1
CASSEGLVGNEQFF
>TRBV10-1|once|TRBJ2-1
CASSGDTGSSSYNEQFF
>TRBV4-1|NA|TRBJ2-5
CASSRAPTGGGETQYF
>TRBV9|NA|TRBJ2-7
CASSSRPTGIDEQYF
>TRBV5-1|NA|TRBJ2-2
CASSLAAGGAGELFF
>TRBV18|NA|TRBJ1-3
CASSIQTGNTIYF
>TRBV11-2|NA|TRBJ1-2
CASSPDMTANYGYTF
>TRBV19|once|TRBJ1-5
CASRNLAGQGNQPQHF
>TRBV9|NA|TRBJ2-5
CASRGKERGLEETQYF
>TRBV7-8|NA|TRBJ2-7
CASSIHRGQPSYEQYF
>TRBV27|NA|TRBJ1-1
CASRRTNRDRNTEAFF
>TRBV4-1|few|TRBJ2-2
CASSPVGGKTGELFF
>TRBV14|NA|TRBJ1-6
CASSQAQVNSPLHF
>TRBV18|NA|TRBJ1-6
CASSQPTGSNSPLHF
>TRBV18|NA|TRBJ2-2
CASSPGTGIPGELFF
>TRBV15|NA|TRBJ2-7
CATSRLASDEQYF
>TRBV5-1|NA|TRBJ2-1
CASSRLGLAGNNEQFF
>TRBV2|NA|TRBJ1-1
CASRQGQNTEAFF
>TRBV27|NA|TRBJ1-2
CASSRSTEINYGYTF
>TRBV11-2|few|TRBJ2-5
CASSLGLETQYF
>TRBV12-5|NA|TRBJ1-5
CASGAGGGQPQHF
>TRBV5-4|NA|TRBJ1-2
CASSSSGGYGYTF
>TRBV28|NA|TRBJ1-2
CASSFGTNYGYTF
>TRBV5-4|NA|TRBJ1-2
CASSSATDRGGGYTF
>TRBV7-3|few|TRBJ1-4
CASSLLTREEKLFF
>TRBV27|NA|TRBJ1-6
CASSGSPFSPLHF
>TRBV5-1|NA|TRBJ2-2
CASSIQVNTGELFF
>TRBV5-1|NA|NA
CASSPRLAGSYEQYF
>TRBV12-5|NA|TRBJ1-5
CASGLAGTGLGNQPQHF
>TRBV12-2|once|TRBJ2-1
CASRPPGQDEQFF
>TRBV18|NA|TRBJ1-1
CASSPGGGEAFF
>TRBV6-1|NA|TRBJ2-3
CASSEVSAADTQYF
>TRBV4-1|NA|TRBJ2-7
CASSHGRGFSYEQYF
>TRBV4-1|once|TRBJ1-2
CASSQGPVTGPNYGYTF
>TRBV7-2|NA|TRBJ2-7
CASSFQRGPLHDEQYF
>TRBV14|NA|TRBJ1-1
CASSPRTGMNTEAFF
>TRBV6-5|NA|TRBJ1-2
CASSATDSGDGYTF
>TRBV4-1|NA|TRBJ1-2
CASSSPGQSYGYTF
>TRBV7-7|NA|TRBJ2-3
CASSPSTFSDTQYF